This TCR beta chain was recovered during a study of beta chain features in type 1 diabetes. Study at large: Healthy donors, compared against patients, showed similar age, gender and cell yields.

The sample holds a few counts of this clone. Its specificity is not known. V gave up 0 bases and J gave up 16 bases; unmatched junction bases: 3. CDR1 and CDR2 from the germline V gene are SQVTM and ANQGSEA. The length of the CDR3 is 11 residues. Findings and limits, study-wide: Shortening that was moderate but significant affected the TCRB CDR3s of Type 1 diabetes patients in all four CD4+ subsets.

TCRB transcripts that were expressed got sequenced, as all of the isolated RNA had been reverse transcribed. About 4 million reads per sample were averaged for naive, central memory and regulatory samples. Sequenced by immunoSEQ multiplex PCR; TCRdb stores in-frame clones only, minus some. The table includes around 600,000 clones, around 11% detected once. This clonotype originated in a young man with type 1 diabetes. The source material was naive CD4+ T cells from blood. The chain carries TRBV29-1 and TRBJ2-1; 10 nucleotides line up with TRBD1. The CDR3 coding sequence is TGCAGCGTTGAAGAGACAGGGGGCCGATTCTTC. Its translation: CSVEETGGRFF.